Below, 8 T cell receptor beta chains from the same sample are listed, as sequenced in a study of T cells in Graves' hyperthyroidism and ophthalmopathy. The TCR beta CDR3 regions underwent amplification using RNA transcripts as the source. During a first-round RT-PCR of the TCR CDR3, the HTBI primer set was used. TCRdb independently ran MiXCR on the multiplex PCR reads; one entry per CDR3 protein. The sample records a few hundred thousand distinct CDR3 sequences, about 15% being singletons. The sequenced sample was blood. Receptors originate from a woman in her 30s with Graves' hyperthyroidism.

In this sample, this clonotype turned up many times. The chain couples TRBV5-6 to TRBJ2-2; perhaps TRBD1 as D (5 bases). The CDR3 sequence is 15 residues long. CDR1 and CDR2 (germline): SGHDT, YYEEEE. The V end lost 2 bases, the J end lost 0 bases, and 8 bases lay between the germline ends. CDR3 loop: CASSLPGTNTGELFF. CDR3 DNA sequence: TGTGCCAGCAGCTTACCAGGGACGAACACCGGGGAGCTGTTTTTT.

This clonotype was picked up a small number of times. The chain carries TRBV15 and TRBJ2-7; 10 nucleotides line up with TRBD2. CDR1 and CDR2 from the germline V gene are LNHNV and YYDKDF (reference sequence). The CDR3 contains 13 residues. V was pared by 9 bases and J by 3 bases, with 5 bases of the junction left unmatched. The CDR3 loop reads CATRTSGNYEQYF. The CDR3 DNA reads as TGTGCCACTAGGACTAGCGGAAACTACGAGCAGTACTTC. The variable domain in full, with the rest retrieved from reference TRBV15 and TRBJ2-7, is DAMVIQNPRYQVTQFGKPVTLSCSQTLNHNVMYWYQQKSSQAPKLLFHYYDKDFNNEADTPDNFQSRRPNTSFCFLDIRSPGLGDTAMYLCATRTSGNYEQYFGPGTRLTVT.

This clonotype was picked up a small number of times. The rearrangement links TRBV30 to TRBJ2-2; D may be TRBD2 (6 bases). CDR1 GTSNPN and CDR2 SVGIG come from the germline V gene (reference sequence). This CDR3 is 14 amino acids long. Trimming took 0 bases from V and 4 from J, leaving 9 bases between them. The CDR3 nucleotides read TGTGCCTGGAGTGTGGGGGGTGGCACCGGGGAGCTGTTTTTT. Its protein product is CAWSVGGGTGELFF.

In its sample, this clonotype was seen many times. The chain carries TRBV5-1 and TRBJ2-2; TRBD1 might be the D (6 bases). The CDR3 covers 15 residues. V shed 4 bases and J shed 0 bases, with 10 bases lying between them. Germline V CDR1 and CDR2: SGHRS, YFSETQ. CDR3 nucleotide sequence: TGCGCCAGCAGCGCCGGGACAACGAACACCGGGGAGCTGTTTTTT. Protein product: CASSAGTTNTGELFF.

The chain couples TRBV7-2 to TRBJ1-5; TRBD1 matches at 7 bases. The CDR3 is 13 amino acids. J lost 7 bases, V lost 4 bases, and 4 bases had no gene match. Germline V gene lookup returns CDR1 SGHTA and CDR2 FQGNSA. CDR3 DNA sequence: TGTGCCAGCAGCTCTCACAGGGGACAGCCCCAGCATTTT. Translation gives CASSSHRGQPQHF.

J is TRBJ2-3 and V is TRBV20-1, with D perhaps assigned TRBD1 or TRBD2 (5 bases each). V was clipped by 1 base and J by 4 bases, with 12 bases between them. Looked up from germline, CDR1 is DFQATT and CDR2 is SNEGSKA (reference sequence). This CDR3 spans 14 amino acids. CDR3 bases: TGCAGTGCTAGAGGGGGGACCATAGCAGATACGCAGTATTTT. Encoded protein: CSARGGTIADTQYF.

On this clonotype: This may be a read error, as it is one base from a much larger clone. The CDR3 bases are TGTGCCAGCAGCTTAAGTAGCGGGATAGCAGATACGCAGTATTTT. This gives the protein CASSLSSGIADTQYF. J is TRBJ2-3 and V is TRBV7-2, with 8 bases matching TRBD2. Germline assignment: CDR1 SGHTA and CDR2 FQGNSA. CDR3 length equals 15 residues. V shed 2 bases and J 4 bases; nucleotides not matched to a gene: 5.

This clonotype was seen many times. The chain links TRBV30 to TRBJ2-1; TRBD2 is a possible D gene (5 bases). CDR1 GTSNPN and CDR2 SVGIG come from the germline V gene (reference sequence). V lost 0 bases and J 8 bases, leaving 17 bases between the germline ends. The CDR3 has 15 amino acids. The CDR3 nucleotides are TGTGCCTGGAGTGTAGGCGAAGCCGGGGTGGATGAGCAGTTCTTC. Encoded protein: CAWSVGEAGVDEQFF.